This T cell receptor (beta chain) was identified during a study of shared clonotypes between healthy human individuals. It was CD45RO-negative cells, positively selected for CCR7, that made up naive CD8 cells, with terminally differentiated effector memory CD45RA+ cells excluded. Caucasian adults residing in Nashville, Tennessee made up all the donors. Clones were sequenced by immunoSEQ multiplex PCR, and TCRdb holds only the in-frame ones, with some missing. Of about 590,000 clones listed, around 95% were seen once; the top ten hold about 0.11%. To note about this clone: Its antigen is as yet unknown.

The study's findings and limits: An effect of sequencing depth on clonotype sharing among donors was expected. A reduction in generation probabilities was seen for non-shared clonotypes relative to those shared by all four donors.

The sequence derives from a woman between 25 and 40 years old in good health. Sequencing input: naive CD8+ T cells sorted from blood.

The CDR3 DNA follows: TGTGCCAAAACCGGGACTAGCTCCTACGAGCAGTACTTC. Its protein product is CAKTGTSSYEQYF. The chain links TRBV2 to TRBJ2-7, with 8 bases aligning to TRBD2. Per the germline V gene, CDR1 is SNHLY and CDR2 is FYNNEI. The ends lost 10 bases at V and 0 bases at J; junction bases unmatched: 5. This CDR3 has 13 residues.